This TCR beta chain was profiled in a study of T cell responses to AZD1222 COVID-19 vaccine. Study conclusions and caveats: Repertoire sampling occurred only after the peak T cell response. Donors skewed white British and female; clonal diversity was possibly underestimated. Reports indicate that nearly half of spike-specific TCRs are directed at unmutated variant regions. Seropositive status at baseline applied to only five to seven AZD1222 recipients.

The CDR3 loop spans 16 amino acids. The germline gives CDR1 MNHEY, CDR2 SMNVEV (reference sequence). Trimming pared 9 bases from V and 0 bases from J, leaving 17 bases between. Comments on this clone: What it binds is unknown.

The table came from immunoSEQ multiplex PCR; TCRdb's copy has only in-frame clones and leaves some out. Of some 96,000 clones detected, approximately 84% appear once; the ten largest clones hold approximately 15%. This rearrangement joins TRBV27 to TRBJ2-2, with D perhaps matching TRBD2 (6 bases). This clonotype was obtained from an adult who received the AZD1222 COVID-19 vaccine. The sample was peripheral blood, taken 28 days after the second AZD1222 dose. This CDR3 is CASRGWLQSNTGELFF. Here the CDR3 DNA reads TGTGCCAGTCGGGGGTGGCTCCAATCGAACACCGGGGAGCTGTTTTTT.